These 9 T cell receptor beta chains originate from one sample sequenced in a study of blood T cell repertoires in COVID-19. Generated by immunoSEQ multiplex PCR, the TCRdb table keeps only in-frame clones and is missing some. The sample has some 210,000 clones, around 80% seen once. The specimen sequenced was peripheral blood. These receptors were obtained from a human donor in a cohort sampled during active COVID-19.

This clone has just a few counts. V is TRBV19 and J is TRBJ2-5; D may be TRBD2 (5 bases). Germline CDR1 and CDR2: LNHDA and SQIVND (reference sequence). V dropped 3 bases and J dropped 4 bases, with 9 bases sitting between them. This CDR3 has 13 amino acids. The CDR3 nucleotides are TGTGCCAGTAGTATTCCTAGCAGAGAGACCCAGTACTTC. Its protein product is CASSIPSRETQYF.

A few counts support this clone. At one end the junction does not follow the germline gene, possibly because of a read error. The chain links TRBV7-7 to TRBJ2-2; 12 nucleotides line up with TRBD2. The CDR3 extends over 19 amino acids. Germline-derived CDR1 and CDR2 are SSHAT and FNYEAQ (reference sequence). CDR3 in amino acids: CASSLGLAGPVRNTGELFF. The CDR3 region has the DNA TGTGCTAGCAGCTTAGGACTAGCGGGGCCCGTACGTAACACCGGGGAGCTGTTTTTT.

This clone was seen only once. J is TRBJ2-7 and V is TRBV19, with TRBD1 identical over 7 bases. The CDR3 has 15 amino acids. Germline trimming cut 4 bases from V and 3 bases from J; bases unmatched to any gene: 9. Per the germline V gene, CDR1 is LNHDA and CDR2 is SQIVND (reference sequence). In nucleotides, the CDR3 is TGTGCCAGTAGTAAAGACCCGGGACAGCTCTACGAGCAGTACTTC. Residues: CASSKDPGQLYEQYF.

The V gene is TRBV28, the J gene TRBJ1-4; a weak D match, TRBD1 (5 bases). Trimming stripped 5 bases from V and 10 bases from J, with 14 bases between. CDR1 and CDR2 (germline): MDHEN, SYDVKM. The CDR3 is made up of 13 amino acids. The CDR3 region has the DNA TGTGCCAGCAGTGGCGGGGGGGGAGGAAAACTGTTTTTT. Its protein is CASSGGGGGKLFF.

The chain joins TRBV19 to TRBJ2-2; D is undetermined. The CDR3 loop spans 12 amino acids. Germline CDR1 reads LNHDA; CDR2 reads SQIVND (reference sequence). V lost 5 bases, J lost 4 bases, and 5 bases lay in between. The CDR3, as DNA: TGTGCCAGTAGTCAGTCCACCGGGGAGCTGTTTTTT. It translates to CASSQSTGELFF. Complete variable domain (other parts from reference TRBV19 and TRBJ2-2): DGGITQSPKYLFRKEGQNVTLSCEQNLNHDAMYWYRQDPGQGLRLIYYSQIVNDFQKGDIAEGYSVSREKKESFPLTVTSAQKNPTAFYLCASSQSTGELFFGEGSRLTVL.

This rearrangement joins TRBV3-1 (or the pseudogene TRBV3-2) to TRBJ2-5; TRBD2 agrees at 7 bases. The CDR3 consists of 16 residues. J was trimmed by 9 bases and V by 0 bases; bases with no gene match: 13. Germline lookup yields CDR1 LGHDT and CDR2 YNNKEL (reference sequence). CDR3 protein: CASSQDLLAAASSQYF. Written as DNA, the CDR3 is TGTGCCAGCAGCCAAGATTTGCTAGCGGCAGCATCGTCCCAGTACTTC.

The chain combines TRBV30 with TRBJ2-2, with D possibly TRBD1 on 6 matching bases. Trimming shortened V by 0 bases and J by 6 bases, and 8 bases separated the two germline ends. From germline, CDR1 is GTSNPN and CDR2 SVGIG (reference sequence). The CDR3 sequence is 13 residues long. The CDR3 loop reads CAWSVQGPGELFF. The CDR3 region has the DNA TGTGCCTGGAGTGTACAGGGACCCGGGGAGCTGTTTTTT.

The chain has TRBV28 and TRBJ1-2, with D possibly being TRBD1 (6 bases). V lost 5 bases to trimming and J lost 10 bases, with 20 bases between them. Germline V gives CDR1 MDHEN, CDR2 SYDVKM. The CDR3 totals 14 residues. CDR3 sequence: CASSQLQGTVFYTF. The CDR3 coding sequence is TGTGCCAGCAGTCAATTACAGGGTACCGTGTTCTACACCTTC.

In DNA, the CDR3 is TGTGCCAGCAGCGCAGGGGCAGGAGAAAAACTGTTTTTT. This codes for CASSAGAGEKLFF. The J gene is TRBJ1-4, the V gene TRBV9; D is possibly TRBD1 (6 bases). CDR1 SGDLS and CDR2 YYNGEE come from the germline V gene. This CDR3 is built from 13 residues. Trimming took off 3 bases at V and 8 bases at J, with 11 bases between the two ends.